The present T cell receptor beta chain was sequenced within a study of blood T cells in healthy people across ages. The CDR3 covers 15 residues. Trimming pared 0 bases from V and 2 bases from J, leaving 9 bases between. Germline V gives CDR1 LGHDT, CDR2 YNNKEL (reference sequence). Primed by a sample-barcoded 5' primer and a J-beta primer mix, a second PCR proceeded for 7 to 11 cycles. TCRdb redid the calling of the 5' RACE reads with MiXCR, one entry per CDR3 protein. There are approximately 1.5 million distinct CDR3 sequences in the sample; approximately 32% occur only once, and about 11% lies in the top ten.

The chain combines TRBV3-1 with TRBJ2-3; a possible D gene is TRBD1 (6 bases). Sequencing input: blood. This receptor was obtained from a woman between 25 and 40 years old in good health. As DNA, the CDR3 is TGTGCCAGCAGCCAAGAGGGGGCAAACACAGATACGCAGTATTTT. It encodes CASSQEGANTDTQYF.